Reported below is one TCR beta chain. What it binds is not known. This sample was taken from a study of metastatic and nonmetastatic thyroid tumors. General study points: The study reportedly found significantly higher TCR beta diversity in malignant thyroid tumors than benign nodules, in blood and tumor.

There were no patients who had received any treatment before thyroid surgery. The CDR3 extends over 15 amino acids. Germline V gene data show CDR1 as GTSNPN and CDR2 as SVGIG (reference sequence). The J segment lost 9 bases and the V segment lost 2 bases, leaving 8 bases of the junction unmatched. With MiXCR, TCRdb called clones anew from the PCR reads. The table records about 15,000 clones, roughly 25% of them present only once. The source is a female donor with papillary thyroid cancer or a benign thyroid nodule (not recorded which). Some clones in this sample may be carry-over from other donors' samples. What was sequenced was tumor tissue. The rearrangement joins TRBV30 to TRBJ1-6, with TRBD1 matching over 9 bases. DNA for the CDR3: TGTGCCTGGAGTTGGGACAGGGTCCCTGGTTCACCCCTCCACTTT. This codes for CAWSWDRVPGSPLHF.